This TCR beta chain was captured by sequencing in a study of PD-L1 blockade in urothelial cancer. Study overall: Beginning in about 2014, patients received atezolizumab, given as 1,200 mg intravenously every 3 weeks. It was at 3 weeks (second dose) and 6 weeks after treatment start that blood was analyzed. Researchers found blood samples held a median of approximately 150,000 T cells. Most patients, about nine tenths of the roughly 30, were males with bladder-origin cancer.

Profiled with immunoSEQ multiplex PCR; TCRdb holds only in-frame clones, not every one. The table has about 91,000 clones, roughly 80% seen once. Described time point: peripheral blood 6 weeks after treatment start. Trimming took off 4 bases at V and 3 bases at J, with 10 bases between the two ends. The CDR3 totals 14 residues. Germline lookup yields CDR1 SGHDT and CDR2 YYEEEE. Sequences were derived from PBMCs, sampled around atezolizumab (anti-PD-L1) treatment. The clonotype was recovered from an older man with urothelial cancer. The V and J genes are TRBV5-6 and TRBJ2-2; no clear D gene. The CDR3 is CASSLPGYTGELFF. CDR3 nucleotides: TGTGCCAGCAGCCTACCCGGGTACACCGGGGAGCTGTTTTTT.